This TCR beta chain was documented in a study of cytomegalovirus exposure and HLA in healthy donors. Whole-study results and caveats: 164 TCR beta chains were listed as cytomegalovirus-associated. For presence/absence analyses, sequencing depth was assumed to be roughly uniform across donors. Upon later analysis, HLA-associated TCR beta chains proved more clonally expanded than other, equally common chains. In a later analysis, donors in an Asian-associated ancestry cluster reportedly had fewer N-insertions in productive TCRs than the cohort mean.

Of note for this clone: Its specificity is not known.

A multiplex PCR was run with 60 Vbeta primers and 13 Jbeta primers. Using immunoSEQ multiplex PCR, the repertoire was profiled, and TCRdb retains in-frame clones only, with some absent. This table holds approximately 100,000 clones, roughly 71% found once. The junction had 10 bases not matched to a gene; V was cut back by 7 bases and J by 6 bases. Germline V gene lookup returns CDR1 LNHNV and CDR2 YYDKDF (reference sequence). This CDR3 contains 15 residues. This TCR was recovered from a man aged 40-49 years in good health and CMV-seropositive. The sample taken for sequencing was PBMCs. The rearrangement links TRBV15 to TRBJ2-2, with 8 nucleotides matching TRBD1. The CDR3 bases are TGTGCCACCACCAAGCCGGGACAGGCGGCCGGGGAGCTGTTTTTT. Protein: CATTKPGQAAGELFF.